A selection of T cell receptor beta chains follows, all from one sample in a study of human T cells and chemical hapten exposure. In TCRdb, the RACE reads were re-called with MiXCR into one record per CDR3 protein. The top ten clones hold 2.9% of a sample with just over 90,000 distinct CDR3 sequences, approximately 9.7% of them seen once. The sequenced sample was whole blood. Every receptor here comes from a female donor in good health. Some clones in this sample may be carry-over from other donors' samples. Both conserved end residues are part of each CDR3. D genes are given only for firm matches. Clone size, where shown, is once, few, many, or a class for clones that have expanded.

few | TRBJ2-4 | TRBD1 | TRBV5-4 | TGTGCCAGCAGCCTGGACAGGGCGAACATTCAGTACTTC | CASSLDRANIQYF
many | TRBJ1-3 | TRBD1 | TRBV11-2 | TGTGCCAGCAGCCCCGGGACAGGGGGGTACACCATATATTTT | CASSPGTGGYTIYF
NA | TRBJ1-2 | NA | TRBV29-1 | TGCAGCACCAACGAGAGAGACGGCTACACCTTC | CSTNERDGYTF
NA | TRBJ1-4 | NA | TRBV5-1 | TGCGCCAGCAGCTTTTCGTCAGGCGATGAAAAACTGTTTTTT | CASSFSSGDEKLFF
few | TRBJ2-5 | NA | TRBV28 | TGTGCCAGCAGCCCCGTCCGAAACCAAGAGACCCAGTACTTC | CASSPVRNQETQYF
NA | TRBJ2-5 | NA | TRBV7-8 | TGTGCCAGCAGCTTAGGGGGAGTAGAGACCCAGTACTTC | CASSLGGVETQYF
many | TRBJ2-7 | TRBD2 | TRBV20-1 | TGCAGTGCTAGTTCTAGCGGGAATATCCACGAGCAGTACTTC | CSASSSGNIHEQYF
many | TRBJ2-1 | NA | TRBV29-1 | TGCAGCGTTCTTTGGACCGATGGGGTGCAGTTCTTC | CSVLWTDGVQFF
many | TRBJ2-1 | TRBD2 | TRBV29-1 | TGCAGCGCTGAGACCTCTAGCGGTGAGCAGTTCTTC | CSAETSSGEQFF
many | TRBJ1-5 | TRBD1 | TRBV28 | TGTGCCAGCAGTGGACAGGGGAGCAATCAGCCCCAGCATTTT | CASSGQGSNQPQHF
few | TRBJ2-3 | TRBD1 | TRBV15 | TGTGCCACCAAGACAGGGTTTCTTTCAGATACGCAGTATTTT | CATKTGFLSDTQYF
NA | TRBJ2-7 | NA | TRBV3-1 | TGTGCCAGCAGCCAACAGGGGGGGCGCATGTACGAGCAGTACTTC | CASSQQGGRMYEQYF
NA | TRBJ2-1 | NA | TRBV30 | TGTGCCTGGAGTGAAGACAGATATTACAATGAGCAGTTCTTC | CAWSEDRYYNEQFF
many | TRBJ2-3 | NA | TRBV7-7 | TGTGCCAGCAGTCGAGGGGGGGCAGATACGCAGTATTTT | CASSRGGADTQYF